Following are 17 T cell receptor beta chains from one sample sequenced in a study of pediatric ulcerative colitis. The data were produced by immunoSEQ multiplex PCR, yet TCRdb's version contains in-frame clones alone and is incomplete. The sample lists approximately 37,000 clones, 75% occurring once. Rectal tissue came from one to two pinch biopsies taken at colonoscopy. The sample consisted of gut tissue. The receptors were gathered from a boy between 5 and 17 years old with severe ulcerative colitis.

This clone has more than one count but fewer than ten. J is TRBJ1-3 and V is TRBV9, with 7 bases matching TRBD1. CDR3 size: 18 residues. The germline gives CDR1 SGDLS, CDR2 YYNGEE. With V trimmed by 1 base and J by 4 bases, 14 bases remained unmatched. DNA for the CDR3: TGTGCCAGCAGCGTATGTCTTCAATCAGGGGGAAACGGAAACACCATATATTTT. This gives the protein CASSVCLQSGGNGNTIYF.

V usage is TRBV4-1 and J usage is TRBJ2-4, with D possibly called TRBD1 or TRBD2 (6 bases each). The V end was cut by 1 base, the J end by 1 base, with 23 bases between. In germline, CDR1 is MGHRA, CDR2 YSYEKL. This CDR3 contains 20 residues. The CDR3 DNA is TGCGCCAGCAGCCAAGGTATTGTGGGGGGCACCCCCACGGCCAAAAACATTCAGTACTTC. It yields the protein CASSQGIVGGTPTAKNIQYF.

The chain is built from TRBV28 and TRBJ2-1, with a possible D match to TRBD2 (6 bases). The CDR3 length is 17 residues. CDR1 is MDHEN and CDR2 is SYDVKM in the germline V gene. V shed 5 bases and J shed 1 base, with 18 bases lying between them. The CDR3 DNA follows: TGTGCCAGCAGTCCACCTTCGGGGGTAAGGTCCTACAATGAGCAGTTCTTC. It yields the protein CASSPPSGVRSYNEQFF.

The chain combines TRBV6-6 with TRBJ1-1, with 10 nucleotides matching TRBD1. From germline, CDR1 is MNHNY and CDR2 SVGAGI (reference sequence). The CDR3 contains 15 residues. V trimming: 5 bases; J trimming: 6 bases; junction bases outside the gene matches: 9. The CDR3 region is CASSPRQGAVAEAFF. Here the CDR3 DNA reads TGTGCCAGCAGTCCTAGACAGGGGGCAGTCGCTGAAGCTTTCTTT.

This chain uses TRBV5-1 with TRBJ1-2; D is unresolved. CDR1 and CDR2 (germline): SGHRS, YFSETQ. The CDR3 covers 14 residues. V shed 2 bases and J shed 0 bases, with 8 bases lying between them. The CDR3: CASSFSETNYGYTF. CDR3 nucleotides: TGCGCCAGCAGCTTCTCGGAAACTAACTATGGCTACACCTTC.

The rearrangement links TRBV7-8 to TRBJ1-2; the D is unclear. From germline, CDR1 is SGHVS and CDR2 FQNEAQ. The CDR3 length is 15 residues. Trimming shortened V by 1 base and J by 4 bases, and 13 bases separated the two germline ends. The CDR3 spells CASSLGQPGRYGYTF. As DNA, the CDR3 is TGTGCCAGCAGCTTAGGACAACCCGGGCGCTATGGCTACACCTTC.

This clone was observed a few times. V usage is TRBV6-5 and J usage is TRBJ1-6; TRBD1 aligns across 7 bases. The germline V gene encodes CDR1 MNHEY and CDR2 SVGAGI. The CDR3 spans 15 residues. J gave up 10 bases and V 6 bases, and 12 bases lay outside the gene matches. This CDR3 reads CASRPDRVRESPLHF. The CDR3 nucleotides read TGTGCCAGCAGACCCGACAGGGTAAGGGAATCACCCCTCCACTTT.

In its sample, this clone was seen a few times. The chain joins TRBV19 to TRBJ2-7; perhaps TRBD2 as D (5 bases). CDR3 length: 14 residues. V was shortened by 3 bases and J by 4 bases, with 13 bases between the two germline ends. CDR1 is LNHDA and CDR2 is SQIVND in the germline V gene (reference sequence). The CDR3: CASSILPGRYEQYF. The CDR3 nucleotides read TGTGCCAGTAGTATTCTTCCGGGAAGGTACGAGCAGTACTTC.

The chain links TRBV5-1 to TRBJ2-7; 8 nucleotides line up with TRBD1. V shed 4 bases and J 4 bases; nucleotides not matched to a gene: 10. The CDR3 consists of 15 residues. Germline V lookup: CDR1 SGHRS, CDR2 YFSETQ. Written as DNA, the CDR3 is TGCGCCAGCAGCCTTACTACAGGGGGTGTATACGAGCAGTACTTC. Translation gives CASSLTTGGVYEQYF.

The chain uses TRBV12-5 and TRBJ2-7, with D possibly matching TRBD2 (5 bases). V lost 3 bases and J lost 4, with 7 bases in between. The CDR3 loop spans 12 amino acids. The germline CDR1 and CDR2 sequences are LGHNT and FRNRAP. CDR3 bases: TGTGCTAGTGGTTTTTCGGGATACGAGCAGTACTTC. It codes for CASGFSGYEQYF.

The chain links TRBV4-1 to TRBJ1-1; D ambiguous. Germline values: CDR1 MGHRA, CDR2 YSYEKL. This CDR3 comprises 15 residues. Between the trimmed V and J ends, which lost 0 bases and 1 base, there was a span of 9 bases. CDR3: CASSQEGTQNTEAFF. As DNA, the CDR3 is TGCGCCAGCAGCCAAGAGGGAACACAGAACACTGAAGCTTTCTTT.

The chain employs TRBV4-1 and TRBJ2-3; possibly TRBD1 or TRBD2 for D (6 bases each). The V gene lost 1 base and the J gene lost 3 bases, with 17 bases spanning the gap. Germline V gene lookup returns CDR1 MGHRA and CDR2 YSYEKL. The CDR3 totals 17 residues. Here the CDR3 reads CASSQARSWGATDTQYF. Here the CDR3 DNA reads TGCGCCAGCAGCCAAGCAAGGAGCTGGGGGGCTACAGATACGCAGTATTTT.

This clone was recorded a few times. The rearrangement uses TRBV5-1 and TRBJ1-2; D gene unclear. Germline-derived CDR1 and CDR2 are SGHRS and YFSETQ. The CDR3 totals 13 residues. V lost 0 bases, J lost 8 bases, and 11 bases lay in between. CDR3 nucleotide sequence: TGCGCCAGCAGCTTGGAACGCTCCCAAGGCTACACCTTC. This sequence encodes CASSLERSQGYTF.

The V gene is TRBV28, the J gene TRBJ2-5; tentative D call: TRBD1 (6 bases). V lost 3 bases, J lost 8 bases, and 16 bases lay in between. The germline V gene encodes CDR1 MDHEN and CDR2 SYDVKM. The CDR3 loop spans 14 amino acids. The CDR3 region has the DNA TGTGCCAGCAGTTTGGGAGACAGGCCGAGTACCCAGTACTTC. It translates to CASSLGDRPSTQYF.

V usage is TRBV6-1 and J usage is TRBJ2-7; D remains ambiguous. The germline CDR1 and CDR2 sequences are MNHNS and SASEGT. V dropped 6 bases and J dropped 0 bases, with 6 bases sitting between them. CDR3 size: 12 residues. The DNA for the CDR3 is TGTGCCAGCAGGAAAAGCTCCTACGAGCAGTACTTC. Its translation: CASRKSSYEQYF.

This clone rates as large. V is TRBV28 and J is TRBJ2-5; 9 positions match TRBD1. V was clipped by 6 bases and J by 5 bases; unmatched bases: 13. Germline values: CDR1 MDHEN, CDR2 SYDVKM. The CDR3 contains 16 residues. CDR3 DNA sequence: TGTGCCAGCAGGGGAACAGGGGGCGGAGGTACGGAGACCCAGTACTTC. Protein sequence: CASRGTGGGGTETQYF.

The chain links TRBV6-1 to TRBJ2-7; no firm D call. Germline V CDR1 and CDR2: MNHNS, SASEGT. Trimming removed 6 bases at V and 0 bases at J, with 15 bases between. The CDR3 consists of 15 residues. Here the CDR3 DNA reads TGTGCCAGCAGCGAAACAACGGCGGTCTCCTACGAGCAGTACTTC. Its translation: CASSETTAVSYEQYF.